This paragraph covers one T cell receptor beta chain sequence. Its specific antigen is unknown. Base qualities are not provided; no much larger clone lies one nucleotide away. TCR CDR3 regions were amplified from genomic DNA by multiplex PCR using the deep immunoSEQ assay. For each cell subset, the extracted genomic DNA was distributed evenly across all wells of several immunoSEQ 96-well plates, and each plate served as one replicate. For sorted subsets, each replicate PCR was loaded with 200 ng genomic DNA, equivalent to some 31,000 T cell genomes. The purified libraries were quantified using a Qubit 3.0 fluorometer, sized with a Bioanalyzer 2100, and then quantified again using the KAPA Library Quantification kit. Every immunoSEQ 96-well plate was sequenced on a separate single-read 150-cycle Illumina NextSeq 550 flow cell. As for the original processing: The immunoSEQ output contained only junctional sequences without quality scores, so filtering could not match that applied to full-length reads. Sequences were annotated with PyIR, a Python wrapper for IgBLAST v1.9, using IMGT germline references to assign V/J genes and CDR3. Reads with weak V/J assignments (E-value above 1e-6), missing CDR3, stop codons, out-of-frame junctions, or ambiguous translated residues were removed. V3J clonotypes were defined as sequences sharing an identical inferred V gene, J gene, and CDR3 amino acid sequence. To compute the percentage overlap between repertoires, the number of shared unique clonotypes was divided by the size of the smaller repertoire. Repertoire richness was assessed with RTK rarefaction, the Chao1 estimator, and Recon v2.1 estimates of unobserved clonotypes. Generation probabilities were computed with OLGA for all TCRbeta clonotypes obtained by the gDNA method from several donors. TCRdb obtained this table from immuneACCESS and retained in-frame rearrangements with V and J assigned. These tables miss some clones; where compared with another copy, unresolved V genes account for less than half of the shortfall, and the remainder is unexplained. From that table come the V and J calls and clone size; the DNA was used to work out D and trimming. For this sample the table gives about 2 million clones, of which around 96% were detected only once. Approximately 1.2% of the sample goes to the ten largest clones.

CD8 naive samples were CD45RO-negative cells positively selected for CCR7, giving a CD45RA+CCR7+ population that excluded TemRA cells. Donors were healthy HIV-negative adults with no recently reported acute infections or vaccinations. Only Caucasian adults living in Nashville, Tennessee, USA were represented among the donors. Blood was obtained by leukapheresis, after which PBMCs were separated by Ficoll-Histopaque density gradient centrifugation and cryopreserved in liquid nitrogen vapor phase. Analytical flow cytometry was used to check the purity and quantity of each magnetically sorted T cell population. Genomic DNA was isolated from each sorted fraction and quantified by UV absorbance on a Nanodrop 2000c. The CDR1 and CDR2 encoded by the germline V gene (reference sequence) are SEHNR and FQNEAQ. V is cut by 1 base and J by 5 bases, and the space between the germline ends is 12 bases. CDR3 length: 14 amino acids, cysteine to phenylalanine. Only the CDR3 region is kept as DNA, spanning 42 bases read in frame from base 1.

The sample is drawn from a study of shared clonotypes between healthy human individuals (dated by TCRdb to 2019 to 2021). Turning to the overall study: A couple of women and a few men aged 18 to 49 years were included in the cohort. For each donor, CD4 naive and CD4 memory were each run on three plates, CD8 naive on two plates, and CD8 memory on one plate. The study deeply sequenced blood TCR repertoires of several healthy adults to estimate repertoire size and the extent of clonotype sharing between individuals. To increase sequencing depth and limit assay-specific biases, TCR repertoire library preparation and sequencing were carried out by different laboratories using diverse techniques. Leukapheresis yielded between about 0.94 and 8.9 billion PBMCs per donor. The study at large found these results: Higher generation probabilities were observed for clonotypes shared by all four sorted-subset donors than for non-shared clonotypes. Even with the large sequencing depth, rarefaction of the sorted-subset datasets indicated that sequencing was incomplete. Only blood was sampled, and tissue TCR repertoires likely differ from those in blood. Because the study included a small number of donors, the genetic and exposure-history diversity represented was limited. Pairwise subsampling indicated that sequencing depth was expected to affect the degree of clonotype sharing among donors. About 5% of naive CD4, 3.5% of naive CD8, roughly 2.5% of memory CD4, and 0.35% to 0.4% of memory CD8 clonotypes were shared across four donors. Naive subsets generally had larger estimated clonotype richness than memory subsets.

The receptor's source is a man between 18 and 29 years old in good health. The sequencing sample was made of naive CD8+ T cells sorted from blood. This specimen's cell subset or site label, interpreted: CD45RA+CCR7+. The rearranged segments are TRBV7-9 and TRBJ2-7; the D gene identity is not certain. The DNA reads TGTGCCAGCAGCTTAGAAGGCAGGCCCGACGAGCAGTACTTC. Translation gives CASSLEGRPDEQYF. Full variable domain (CDR3 extended with the reference TRBV7-9 and TRBJ2-7 proteins): DTGVSQNPRHKITKRGQNVTFRCDPISEHNRLYWYRQTLGQGPEFLTYFQNEAQLEKSRLLSDRFSAERPKGSFSTLEIQRTEQGDSAMYLCASSLEGRPDEQYFGPGTRLTVT.